This is a list of T cell receptor beta chains from one sample in a study of CD8 T cells in ankylosing spondylitis. MiXCR, applied by TCRdb to the 5' RACE reads, yields one record per CDR3 protein. The data contain some 840,000 distinct CDR3 sequences, 12% of them seen just once; the ten biggest clones take up approximately 0.51%. Specimen: blood, either unsorted or a sorted T cell fraction (not recorded which). Every receptor here comes from a male donor with ankylosing spondylitis. Both conserved end residues are part of each CDR3. A D gene is named only where the DNA matches it firmly. Clone size is shown for a subset of rows, as once, few, many or a class of expanded clone.

d_gene,v_gene,j_gene,abundance,CDR3nt,CDR3aa
TRBD1,TRBV5-1,TRBJ1-2,.,TGCGCCAGCAGCGAAAGACAGGGGGCAGGGTATGGCTACACCTTC,CASSERQGAGYGYTF
TRBD2,TRBV20-1,TRBJ2-3,.,TGCAGTGCTAGTATCACTAGCGGAACAGATACGCAGTATTTT,CSASITSGTDTQYF
TRBD1,TRBV12-3/TRBV12-4,TRBJ2-7,.,TGTGCCAGCAGTTTAGAACGGACAGGGCAGTACTTC,CASSLERTGQYF
.,TRBV24-1,TRBJ1-2,.,TGTGCCACCAGTGAGACGAGGAGCGCTAACTATGGCTACACCTTC,CATSETRSANYGYTF
TRBD1,TRBV20-1,TRBJ1-1,.,TGCAGTGCTAGCGCATATCAGGGGGTACCTTACACTGAAGCTTTCTTT,CSASAYQGVPYTEAFF
TRBD2,TRBV20-1,TRBJ2-1,many,TGCAGTGCCATACAACTAGCGGGCCACAATGAGCAGTTCTTC,CSAIQLAGHNEQFF
TRBD1,TRBV9,TRBJ2-7,.,TGTGCCAGCAGCGTTGGGACAGCTTCCGACTACGAGCAGTACTTC,CASSVGTASDYEQYF
TRBD2,TRBV20-1,TRBJ2-7,many,TGCAGTGCTTCCGGGACTAGCGACCCCTACGAGCAGTACTTC,CSASGTSDPYEQYF
TRBD1,TRBV11-2,TRBJ1-2,few,TGTGCCAGCAGCCCATTTCGCCGGGGACAGGGGCCATCCGGGGGCTACACCTTC,CASSPFRRGQGPSGGYTF
TRBD2,TRBV5-1,TRBJ2-3,many,TGCGCCAGCAGCGGGGGACTAGCGTCAGATACGCAGTATTTT,CASSGGLASDTQYF
.,TRBV5-1,TRBJ2-1,many,TGCGCCAGCAGCGGTCCAAGTTCCTACAATGAGCAGTTCTTC,CASSGPSSYNEQFF
.,TRBV20-1,TRBJ2-1,many,TGCAGTGCTAGAACCCCAGCGGCCAGCTCCTACAATGAGCAGTTCTTC,CSARTPAASSYNEQFF
.,TRBV4-3,TRBJ1-3,.,TGCGCCAGCAGCCAGAAGTCTGGAAACACCATATATTTT,CASSQKSGNTIYF
.,TRBV5-6,TRBJ2-4,few,TGTGCCAGCAGCTTGGTCTACAAAAACATTCAGTACTTC,CASSLVYKNIQYF
.,TRBV6-5,TRBJ1-2,few,TGTGCCAGCAGTTACTCGAAAGCCAGGGGCTATGGCTACACCTTC,CASSYSKARGYGYTF
.,TRBV5-1,TRBJ1-2,many,TGCGCCAGCAGCTTGGATCACGGGGGGGCCAAATCAGACCCCACCTTC,CASSLDHGGAKSDPTF
.,TRBV5-6,TRBJ1-1,few,TGTGCCAGCAGCTTCCCGGGGCCAGAGAACACTGAAGCTTTCTTT,CASSFPGPENTEAFF
.,TRBV6-1,TRBJ1-1,few,TGTGCCAGCAGTCAGGGAACAGACCTTGAAGCTTTCTTT,CASSQGTDLEAFF
TRBD2,TRBV5-1,TRBJ2-1,.,TGCGCCAGCAGCTTGAGCGGGGCGCAGTATATGAATGAGCAGTTCTTC,CASSLSGAQYMNEQFF
.,TRBV7-2,TRBJ2-1,.,TGTGCCAGCAGCTTAGTCACGTTACAAACATACAATGAGCAGTTCTTC,CASSLVTLQTYNEQFF
.,TRBV7-8,TRBJ1-6,.,TGTGCCAGCAGCTTCTTAGGGAGATCTAATTCACCCCTCCACTTT,CASSFLGRSNSPLHF
.,TRBV7-2,TRBJ2-5,few,TGTGCCAGCAGCGCCGGCCGAGAGACCCAGTACTTC,CASSAGRETQYF
.,TRBV7-2,TRBJ1-2,many,TGTGCCAGCAGCTTACGGGCAGGGTCCCATCCGGGCTATGGCTACACCTTC,CASSLRAGSHPGYGYTF
TRBD1,TRBV6-1,TRBJ1-2,.,TGTGCCAGCAGTCTTCTGGGACAGGGTGACTATGGCTACACCTTC,CASSLLGQGDYGYTF
.,TRBV25-1,TRBJ1-2,once,TGTGCCAGCAGTGAAAGGACGATTCTAGGCTACACCTTC,CASSERTILGYTF
TRBD2,TRBV6-2/TRBV6-3,TRBJ2-4,few,TGTGCCAGCAGTTATCGAATAGCGGGAGTATCAAACATTCAGTACTTC,CASSYRIAGVSNIQYF
.,TRBV10-3,TRBJ2-7,.,TGTGCCATCAATGGACGGGAGAGCTCCTACGAGCAGTACTTC,CAINGRESSYEQYF
.,TRBV6-1,TRBJ2-5,many,TGTGCCAGCAGTCTCGGACAACGAGGAGAGACCCAGTACTTC,CASSLGQRGETQYF
.,TRBV29-1,TRBJ2-1,few,TGCAGCGTTGAAGTGGGGTCGGGTTTCGGAGGGCTCTACAATGAGCAGTTCTTC,CSVEVGSGFGGLYNEQFF
.,TRBV7-2,TRBJ1-1,many,TGTGCCAGCAGGACCTACCCGGGGCCTAGCGCTGAAGCTTTCTTT,CASRTYPGPSAEAFF
.,TRBV18,TRBJ1-1,few,TGTGCCAGCTCACCAGCCACTCAGGGAGAAGCTTTCTTT,CASSPATQGEAFF
TRBD2,TRBV29-1,TRBJ2-1,few,TGCAGCACTAGCGGAATCTCCTACAATGAGCAGTTCTTC,CSTSGISYNEQFF
.,TRBV29-1,TRBJ1-1,many,TGCAGCGTTCGTCAGGTTCTGTCGAACACTGAAGCTTTCTTT,CSVRQVLSNTEAFF
.,TRBV20-1,TRBJ1-6,.,TGCAGTGGTGTCAGGGATCCTAATTCACCCCTCCACTTT,CSGVRDPNSPLHF
TRBD1,TRBV5-1,TRBJ2-1,few,TGCGCCAGCACCCTACAGGGGGGATCCTACAATGAGCAGTTCTTC,CASTLQGGSYNEQFF
.,TRBV12-3/TRBV12-4,TRBJ1-5,.,TGTGCCAGCAGTCTCGGGACGGGGGTGTACCAGCCCCAGCATTTT,CASSLGTGVYQPQHF
.,TRBV6-5,TRBJ2-7,many,TGTGCCAGCAGTTACGGCGACGAGCAGTACTTC,CASSYGDEQYF
TRBD2,TRBV5-1,TRBJ2-1,few,TGCGCCAGCAGCTTGGGGCGGGAGAGGGCCTACAATGAGCAGTTCTTC,CASSLGRERAYNEQFF
.,TRBV29-1,TRBJ2-1,few,TGCAGCGTTTGGTCAGAACACTACAATGAGCAGTTCTTC,CSVWSEHYNEQFF
.,TRBV6-2/TRBV6-3,TRBJ2-7,few,TGTGCCAGCAGTTACTCGACCATCACCTACGAGCAGTACTTC,CASSYSTITYEQYF
TRBD2,TRBV29-1,TRBJ2-5,.,TGCACAGGGACTAGTCCGGAGACCCAGTACTTC,CTGTSPETQYF
TRBD2,TRBV15,TRBJ2-2,few,TGTGCCACCAGCAGAGACCCTGGACTAGCGGACACCGGAAGAATGTTTTTT,CATSRDPGLADTGRMFF
.,TRBV5-5,TRBJ2-3,.,TGTGCCAGCAGCCCGCTCGGGACCCGAGGGTCAGATACGCAGTATTTT,CASSPLGTRGSDTQYF
.,TRBV5-6,TRBJ1-1,.,TGTGCCAGCAGCTTAAACAGGAGGCAGACTGAAGCTTTCTTT,CASSLNRRQTEAFF
TRBD2,TRBV11-2,TRBJ2-1,once,TGTGCCAGCAGCCGGTCTTTAGCGGGAGAGGGCAATGAGCAGTTCTTC,CASSRSLAGEGNEQFF
TRBD1,TRBV12-3/TRBV12-4,TRBJ1-6,many,TGTGCCAGCAGTTTTGGCAGGGGGAATTCACCCCTCCACTTT,CASSFGRGNSPLHF
.,TRBV20-1,TRBJ1-1,.,TGCAGTGCTAAGGACAGACAGGCCTTGACTGAAGCTTTCTTT,CSAKDRQALTEAFF